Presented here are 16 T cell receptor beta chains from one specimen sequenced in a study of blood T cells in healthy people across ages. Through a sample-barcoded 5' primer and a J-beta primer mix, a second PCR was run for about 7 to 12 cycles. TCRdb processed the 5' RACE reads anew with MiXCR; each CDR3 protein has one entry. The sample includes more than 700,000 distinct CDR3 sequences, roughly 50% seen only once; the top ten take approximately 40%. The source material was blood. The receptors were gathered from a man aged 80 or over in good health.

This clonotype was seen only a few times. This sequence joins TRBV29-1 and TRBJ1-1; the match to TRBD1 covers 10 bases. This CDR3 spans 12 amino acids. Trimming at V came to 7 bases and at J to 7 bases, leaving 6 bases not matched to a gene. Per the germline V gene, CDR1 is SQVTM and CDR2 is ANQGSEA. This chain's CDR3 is CSGDRGKGEAFF. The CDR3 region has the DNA TGCAGCGGGGACAGGGGCAAAGGTGAAGCTTTCTTT.

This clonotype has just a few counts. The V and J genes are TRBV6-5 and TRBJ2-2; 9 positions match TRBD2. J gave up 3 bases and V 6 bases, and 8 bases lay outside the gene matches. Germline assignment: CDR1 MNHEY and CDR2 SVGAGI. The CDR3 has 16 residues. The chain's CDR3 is CASRTRLAGDTGELFF. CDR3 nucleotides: TGTGCCAGCAGGACCCGATTAGCGGGGGACACCGGGGAGCTGTTTTTT.

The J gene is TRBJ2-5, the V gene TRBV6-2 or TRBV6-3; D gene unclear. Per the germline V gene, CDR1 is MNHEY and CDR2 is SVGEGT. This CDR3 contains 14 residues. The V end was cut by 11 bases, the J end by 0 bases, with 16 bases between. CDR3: CARVLDGYQETQYF. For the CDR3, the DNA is TGTGCCCGAGTACTCGACGGATACCAAGAGACCCAGTACTTC.

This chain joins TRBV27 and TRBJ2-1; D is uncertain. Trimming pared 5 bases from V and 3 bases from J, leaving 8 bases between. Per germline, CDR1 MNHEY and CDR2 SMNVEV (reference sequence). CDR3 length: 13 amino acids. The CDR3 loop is CASSVEVYNEQFF. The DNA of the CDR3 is TGTGCCAGCAGTGTAGAGGTCTACAATGAGCAGTTCTTC.

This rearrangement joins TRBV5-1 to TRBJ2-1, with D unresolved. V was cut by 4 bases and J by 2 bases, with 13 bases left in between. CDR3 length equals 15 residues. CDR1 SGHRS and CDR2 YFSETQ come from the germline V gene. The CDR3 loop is CASSPLLPAYNEQFF. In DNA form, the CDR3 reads TGCGCCAGCAGCCCCCTACTCCCCGCCTACAATGAGCAGTTCTTC.

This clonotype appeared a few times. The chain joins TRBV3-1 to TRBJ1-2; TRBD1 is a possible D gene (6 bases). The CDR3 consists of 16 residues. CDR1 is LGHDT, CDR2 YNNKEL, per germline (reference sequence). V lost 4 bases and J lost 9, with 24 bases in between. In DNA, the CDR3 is TGTGCCAGCAGCCCGGGACACGCCACGGCAGCTATCAGCTACACCTTC. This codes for CASSPGHATAAISYTF.

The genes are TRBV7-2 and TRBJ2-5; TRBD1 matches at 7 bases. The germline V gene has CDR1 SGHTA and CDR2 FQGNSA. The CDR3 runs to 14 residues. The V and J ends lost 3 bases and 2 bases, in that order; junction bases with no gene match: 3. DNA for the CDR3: TGTGCCAGCAGCTTTGGGGGACAGCAAGAGACCCAGTACTTC. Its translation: CASSFGGQQETQYF.

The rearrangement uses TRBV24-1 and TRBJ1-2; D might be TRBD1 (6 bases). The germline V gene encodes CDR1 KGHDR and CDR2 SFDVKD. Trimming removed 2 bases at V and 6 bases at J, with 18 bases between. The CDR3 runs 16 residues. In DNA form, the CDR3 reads TGTGCCACCAGTGATTCGGTAGGCAGGGGTGACGATGGCTACACCTTC. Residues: CATSDSVGRGDDGYTF.

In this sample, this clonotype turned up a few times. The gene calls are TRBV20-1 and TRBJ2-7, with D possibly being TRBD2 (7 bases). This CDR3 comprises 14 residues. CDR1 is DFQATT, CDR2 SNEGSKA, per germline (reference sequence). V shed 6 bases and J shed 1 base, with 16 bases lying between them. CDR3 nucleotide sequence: TGCAGTGCATATACACAGGGAGGGTCCTACGAGCAGTACTTC. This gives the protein CSAYTQGGSYEQYF.

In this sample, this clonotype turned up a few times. CDR3 sequence: CSVAGEGTEAFF. The DNA for the CDR3 is TGCAGCGTTGCAGGGGAGGGGACTGAAGCTTTCTTT. The V and J genes are TRBV29-1 and TRBJ1-1, with a possible D match to TRBD1 (6 bases). There are 12 residues in the CDR3. CDR1 and CDR2 from the germline V gene are SQVTM and ANQGSEA. The V end lost 4 bases, the J end lost 5 bases, and 11 bases lay between the germline ends.

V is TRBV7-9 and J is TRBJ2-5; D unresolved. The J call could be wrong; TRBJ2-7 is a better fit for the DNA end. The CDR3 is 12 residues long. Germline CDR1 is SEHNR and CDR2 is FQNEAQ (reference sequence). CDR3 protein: CASSDDTGEQYF. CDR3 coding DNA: TGTGCCAGCAGCGATGACACTGGCGAGCAGTACTTC.

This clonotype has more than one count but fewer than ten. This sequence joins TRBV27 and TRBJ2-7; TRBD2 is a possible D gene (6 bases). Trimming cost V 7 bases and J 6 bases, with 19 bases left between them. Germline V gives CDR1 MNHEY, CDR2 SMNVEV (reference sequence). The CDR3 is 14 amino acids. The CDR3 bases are TGTGCCAGCACTCCTAAGTGGGGCGGGATCGAGCAGTACTTC. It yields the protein CASTPKWGGIEQYF.

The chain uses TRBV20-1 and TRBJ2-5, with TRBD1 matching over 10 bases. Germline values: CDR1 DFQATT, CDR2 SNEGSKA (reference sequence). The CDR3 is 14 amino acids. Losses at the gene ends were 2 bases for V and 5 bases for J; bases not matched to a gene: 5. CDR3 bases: TGCAGTGCTAGAAGACCGGGACAGGGGGAGACCCAGTACTTC. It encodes CSARRPGQGETQYF.

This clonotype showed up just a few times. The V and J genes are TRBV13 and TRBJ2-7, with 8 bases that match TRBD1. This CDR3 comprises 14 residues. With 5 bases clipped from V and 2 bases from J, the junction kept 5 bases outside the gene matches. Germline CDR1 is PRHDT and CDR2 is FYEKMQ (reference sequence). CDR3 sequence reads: CASSARDRPYEQYF. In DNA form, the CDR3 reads TGTGCCAGCAGCGCCCGGGACAGGCCCTACGAGCAGTACTTC. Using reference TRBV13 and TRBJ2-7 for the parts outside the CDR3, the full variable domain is AAGVIQSPRHLIKEKRETATLKCYPIPRHDTVYWYQQGPGQDPQFLISFYEKMQSDKGSIPDRFSAQQFSDYHSELNMSSLELGDSALYFCASSARDRPYEQYFGPGTRLTVT.

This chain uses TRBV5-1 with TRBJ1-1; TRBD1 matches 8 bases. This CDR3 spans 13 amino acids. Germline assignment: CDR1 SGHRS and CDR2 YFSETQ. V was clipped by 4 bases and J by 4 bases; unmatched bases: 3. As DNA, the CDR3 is TGCGCCAGCAGCATGGGACAGGCCACTGAAGCTTTCTTT. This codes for CASSMGQATEAFF. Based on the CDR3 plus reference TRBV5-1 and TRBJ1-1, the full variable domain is KAGVTQTPRYLIKTRGQQVTLSCSPISGHRSVSWYQQTPGQGLQFLFEYFSETQRNKGNFPGRFSGRQFSNSRSEMNVSTLELGDSALYLCASSMGQATEAFFGQGTRLTVV.

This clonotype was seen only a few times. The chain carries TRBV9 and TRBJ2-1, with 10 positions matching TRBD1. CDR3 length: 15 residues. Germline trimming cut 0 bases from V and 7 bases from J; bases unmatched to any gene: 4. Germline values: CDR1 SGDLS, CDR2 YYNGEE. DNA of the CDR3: TGTGCCAGCAGCGTAGCGGGACAGGGGTGGAATGAGCAGTTCTTC. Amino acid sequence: CASSVAGQGWNEQFF.